This T cell receptor (beta chain) emerged from a study of CD4+ T cells in melanoma. Findings and limits, study-wide: CD8+ T cell, macrophage and B cell function reportedly correlated with neoantigen-specific CD4+ T cells. Diverse differentiation states were reported for melanoma neoantigen-specific CD4+ T cells.

The assay was immunoSEQ multiplex PCR, and TCRdb's table has in-frame clones only and misses some. The table records around 130,000 clones, 85% to 95% of them present only once. CDR1 is SEHNR and CDR2 is FQNEAQ in the germline V gene (reference sequence). This CDR3 contains 14 residues. Trimming took 7 bases from V and 3 from J, leaving 15 bases between them. Regarding this clone: Its antigen is unidentified.

The chain links TRBV7-9 to TRBJ1-2; maybe TRBD1 (5 bases). The origin of this receptor is a human donor with melanoma. CDR3 loop: CASILLPRDYGYTF. The DNA of the CDR3 is TGTGCCAGCATCCTCCTCCCCAGGGACTATGGCTACACCTTC.